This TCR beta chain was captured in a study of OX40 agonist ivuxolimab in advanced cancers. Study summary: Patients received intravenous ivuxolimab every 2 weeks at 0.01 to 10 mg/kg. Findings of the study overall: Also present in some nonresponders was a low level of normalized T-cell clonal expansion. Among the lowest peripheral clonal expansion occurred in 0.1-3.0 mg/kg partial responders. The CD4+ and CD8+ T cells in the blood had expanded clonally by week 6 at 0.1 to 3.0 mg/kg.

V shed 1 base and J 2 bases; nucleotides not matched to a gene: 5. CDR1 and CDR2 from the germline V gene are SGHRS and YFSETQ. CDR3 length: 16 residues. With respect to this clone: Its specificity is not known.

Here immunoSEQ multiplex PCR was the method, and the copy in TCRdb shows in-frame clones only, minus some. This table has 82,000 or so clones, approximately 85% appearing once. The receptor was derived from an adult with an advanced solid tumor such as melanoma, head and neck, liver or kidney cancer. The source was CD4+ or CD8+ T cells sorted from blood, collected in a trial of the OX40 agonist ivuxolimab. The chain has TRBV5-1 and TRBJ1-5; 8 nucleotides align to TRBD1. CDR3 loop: CASSLRQGFGNQPQHF. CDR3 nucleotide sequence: TGCGCCAGCAGCTTGCGACAGGGGTTCGGCAATCAGCCCCAGCATTTT. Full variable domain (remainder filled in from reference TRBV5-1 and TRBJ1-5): KAGVTQTPRYLIKTRGQQVTLSCSPISGHRSVSWYQQTPGQGLQFLFEYFSETQRNKGNFPGRFSGRQFSNSRSEMNVSTLELGDSALYLCASSLRQGFGNQPQHFGDGTRLSIL.